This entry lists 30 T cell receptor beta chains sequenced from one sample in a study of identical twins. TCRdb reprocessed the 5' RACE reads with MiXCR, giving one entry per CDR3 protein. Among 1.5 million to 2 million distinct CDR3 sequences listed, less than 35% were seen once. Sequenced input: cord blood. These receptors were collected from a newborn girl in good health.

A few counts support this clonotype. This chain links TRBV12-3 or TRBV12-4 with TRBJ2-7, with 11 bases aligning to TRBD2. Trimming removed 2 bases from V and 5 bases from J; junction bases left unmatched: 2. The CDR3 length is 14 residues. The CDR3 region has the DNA TGTGCCAGCAGTTTATCTAGCGGGAGGCACGAGCAGTACTTC. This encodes CASSLSSGRHEQYF.

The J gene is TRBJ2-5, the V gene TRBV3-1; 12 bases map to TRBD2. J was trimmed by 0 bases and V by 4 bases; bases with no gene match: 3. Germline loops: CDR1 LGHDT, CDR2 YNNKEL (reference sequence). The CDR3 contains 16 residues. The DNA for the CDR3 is TGTGCCAGCAGCCCCCGGACTAGCGGGGACCAAGAGACCCAGTACTTC. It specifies CASSPRTSGDQETQYF.

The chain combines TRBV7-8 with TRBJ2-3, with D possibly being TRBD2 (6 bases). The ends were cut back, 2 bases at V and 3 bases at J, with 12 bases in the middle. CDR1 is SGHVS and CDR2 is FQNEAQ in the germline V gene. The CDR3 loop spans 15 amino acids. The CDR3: CASSLLASRTDTQYF. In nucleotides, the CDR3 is TGTGCCAGCAGCTTACTAGCGTCAAGGACAGATACGCAGTATTTT. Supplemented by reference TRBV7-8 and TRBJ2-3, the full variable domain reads GAGVSQSPRYKVAKRGQDVALRCDPISGHVSLFWYQQALGQGPEFLTYFQNEAQLDKSGLPSDRFFAERPEGSVSTLKIQRTQQEDSAVYLCASSLLASRTDTQYFGPGTRLTVL.

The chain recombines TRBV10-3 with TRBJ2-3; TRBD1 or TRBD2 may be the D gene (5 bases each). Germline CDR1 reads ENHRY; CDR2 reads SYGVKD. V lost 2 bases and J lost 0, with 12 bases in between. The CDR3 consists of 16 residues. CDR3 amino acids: CAISELRDGSTDTQYF. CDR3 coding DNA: TGTGCCATCAGTGAGCTCCGGGACGGGAGCACAGATACGCAGTATTTT.

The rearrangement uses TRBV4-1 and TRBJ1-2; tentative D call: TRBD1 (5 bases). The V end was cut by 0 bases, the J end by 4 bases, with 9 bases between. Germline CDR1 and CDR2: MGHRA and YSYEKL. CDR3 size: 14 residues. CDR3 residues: CASSQDLRAYGYTF. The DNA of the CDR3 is TGCGCCAGCAGCCAAGATCTCAGGGCCTATGGCTACACCTTC.

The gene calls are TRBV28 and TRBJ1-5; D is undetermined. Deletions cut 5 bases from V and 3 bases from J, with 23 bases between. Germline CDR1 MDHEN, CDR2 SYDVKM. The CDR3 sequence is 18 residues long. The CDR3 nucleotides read TGTGCCAGCAGTCCTTTCTCCGGGCCCCGCTCTGTCAATCAGCCCCAGCATTTT. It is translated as CASSPFSGPRSVNQPQHF.

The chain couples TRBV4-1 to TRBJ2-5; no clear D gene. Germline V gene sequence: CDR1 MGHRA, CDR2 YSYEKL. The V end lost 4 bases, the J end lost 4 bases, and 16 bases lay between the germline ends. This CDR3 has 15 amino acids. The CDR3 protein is CASSLTGLPGETQYF. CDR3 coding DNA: TGCGCCAGCAGCCTTACGGGTCTTCCAGGAGAGACCCAGTACTTC.

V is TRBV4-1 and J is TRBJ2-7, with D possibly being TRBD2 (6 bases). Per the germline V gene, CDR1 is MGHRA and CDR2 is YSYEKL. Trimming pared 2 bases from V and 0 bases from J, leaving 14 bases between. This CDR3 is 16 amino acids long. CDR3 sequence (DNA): TGCGCCAGCAGCCAATATCCTAGCGTACCCTCCTACGAGCAGTACTTC. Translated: CASSQYPSVPSYEQYF.

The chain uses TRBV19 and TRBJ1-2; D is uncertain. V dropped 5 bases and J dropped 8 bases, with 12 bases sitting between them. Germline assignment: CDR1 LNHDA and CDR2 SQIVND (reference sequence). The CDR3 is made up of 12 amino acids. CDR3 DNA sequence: TGTGCCAGTAGTGATCCAGGTTTGGGCTACACCTTC. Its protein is CASSDPGLGYTF.

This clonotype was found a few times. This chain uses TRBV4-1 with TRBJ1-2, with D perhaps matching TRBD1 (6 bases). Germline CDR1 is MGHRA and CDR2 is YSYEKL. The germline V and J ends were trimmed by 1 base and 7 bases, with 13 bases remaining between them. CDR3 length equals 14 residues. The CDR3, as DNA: TGCGCCAGCAGCCAAGGACAGGTCCGAGGTGGCTACACCTTC. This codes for CASSQGQVRGGYTF.

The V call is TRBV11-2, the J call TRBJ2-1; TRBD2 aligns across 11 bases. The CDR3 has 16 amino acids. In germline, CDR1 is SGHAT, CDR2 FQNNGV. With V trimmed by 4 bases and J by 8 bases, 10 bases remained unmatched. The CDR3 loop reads CASSWRLAGPEYEQFF. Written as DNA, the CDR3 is TGTGCCAGCAGCTGGCGACTAGCGGGGCCGGAGTATGAGCAGTTCTTC.

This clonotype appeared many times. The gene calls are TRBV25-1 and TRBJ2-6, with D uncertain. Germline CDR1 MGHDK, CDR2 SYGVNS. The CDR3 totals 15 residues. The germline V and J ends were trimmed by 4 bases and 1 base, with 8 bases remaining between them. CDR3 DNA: TGTGCCAGCAGTGCCTCAAATTCTGGGGCCAACGTCCTGACTTTC. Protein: CASSASNSGANVLTF. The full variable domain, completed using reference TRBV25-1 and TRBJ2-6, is EADIYQTPRYLVIGTGKKITLECSQTMGHDKMYWYQQDPGMELHLIHYSYGVNSTEKGDLSSESTVSRIRTEHFPLTLESARPSHTSQYLCASSASNSGANVLTFGAGSRLTVL.

The CDR3 spells CSVEPTDQETQYF. CDR3 sequence (DNA): TGCAGCGTTGAACCCACAGATCAAGAGACCCAGTACTTC. The rearrangement links TRBV29-1 to TRBJ2-5; D remains ambiguous. CDR1 and CDR2 (germline): SQVTM, ANQGSEA. CDR3 length: 13 residues. Trimming left V 2 bases short and J 2 bases short, with 9 bases between.

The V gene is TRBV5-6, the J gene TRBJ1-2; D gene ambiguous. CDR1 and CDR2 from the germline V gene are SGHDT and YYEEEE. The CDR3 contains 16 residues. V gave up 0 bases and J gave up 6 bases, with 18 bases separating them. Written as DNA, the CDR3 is TGTGCCAGCAGCTTGGCCGGAAGTTCCCTAGGCCATGGCTACACCTTC. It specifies CASSLAGSSLGHGYTF.

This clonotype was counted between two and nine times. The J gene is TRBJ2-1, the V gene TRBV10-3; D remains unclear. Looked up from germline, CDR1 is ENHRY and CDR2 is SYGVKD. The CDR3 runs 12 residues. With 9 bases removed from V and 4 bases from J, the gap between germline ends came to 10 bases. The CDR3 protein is CAIGGRYNEQFF. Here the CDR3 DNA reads TGTGCCATAGGTGGACGGTACAATGAGCAGTTCTTC.

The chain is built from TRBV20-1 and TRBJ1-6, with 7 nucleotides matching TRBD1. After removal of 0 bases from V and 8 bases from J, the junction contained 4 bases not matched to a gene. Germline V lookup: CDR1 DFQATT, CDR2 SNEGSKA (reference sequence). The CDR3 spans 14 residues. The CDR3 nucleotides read TGCAGTGCTAGAGAGGCCAGGGGGGATTCACCCCTCCACTTT. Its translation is CSAREARGDSPLHF.

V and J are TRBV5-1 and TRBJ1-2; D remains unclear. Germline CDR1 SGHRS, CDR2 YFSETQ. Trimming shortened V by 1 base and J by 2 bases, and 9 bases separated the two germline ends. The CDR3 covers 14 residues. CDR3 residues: CASSLIDGNYGYTF. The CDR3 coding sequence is TGCGCCAGCAGCTTGATCGACGGCAACTATGGCTACACCTTC.

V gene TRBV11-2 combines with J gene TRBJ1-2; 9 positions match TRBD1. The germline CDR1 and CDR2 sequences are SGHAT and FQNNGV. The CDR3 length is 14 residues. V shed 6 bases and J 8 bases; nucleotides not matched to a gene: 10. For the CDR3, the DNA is TGTGCCAGCAGTCGACTAGGGACAGGGAAGGGCTACACCTTC. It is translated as CASSRLGTGKGYTF.

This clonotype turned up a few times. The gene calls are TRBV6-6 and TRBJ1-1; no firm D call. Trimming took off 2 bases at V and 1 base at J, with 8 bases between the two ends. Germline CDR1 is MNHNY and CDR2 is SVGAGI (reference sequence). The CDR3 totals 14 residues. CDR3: CASSYGDQNTEAFF. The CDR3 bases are TGTGCCAGCAGTTACGGAGACCAGAACACTGAAGCTTTCTTT.

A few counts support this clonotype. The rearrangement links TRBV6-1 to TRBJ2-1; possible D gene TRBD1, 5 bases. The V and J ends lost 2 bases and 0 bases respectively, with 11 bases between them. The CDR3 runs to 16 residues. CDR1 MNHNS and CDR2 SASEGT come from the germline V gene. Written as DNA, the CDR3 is TGTGCCAGCAGTGAATATGGACACAGCTCCTACAATGAGCAGTTCTTC. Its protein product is CASSEYGHSSYNEQFF.

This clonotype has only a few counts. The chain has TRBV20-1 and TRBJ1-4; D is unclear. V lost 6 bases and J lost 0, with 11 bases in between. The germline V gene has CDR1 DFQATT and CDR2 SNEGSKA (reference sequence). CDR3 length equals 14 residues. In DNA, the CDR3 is TGCAGTGCACTTGACACTTCAACTAATGAAAAACTGTTTTTT. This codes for CSALDTSTNEKLFF.

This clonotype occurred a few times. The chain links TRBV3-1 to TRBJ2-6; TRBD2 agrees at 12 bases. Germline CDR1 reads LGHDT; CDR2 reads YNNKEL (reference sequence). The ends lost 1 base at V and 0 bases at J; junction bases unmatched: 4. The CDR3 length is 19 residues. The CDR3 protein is CASSQGLAGAPSGANVLTF. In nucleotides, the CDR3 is TGTGCCAGCAGCCAAGGACTAGCGGGGGCCCCCTCTGGGGCCAACGTCCTGACTTTC. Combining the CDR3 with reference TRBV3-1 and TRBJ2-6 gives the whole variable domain DTAVSQTPKYLVTQMGNDKSIKCEQNLGHDTMYWYKQDSKKFLKIMFSYNNKELIINETVPNRFSPKSPDKAHLNLHINSLELGDSAVYFCASSQGLAGAPSGANVLTFGAGSRLTVL.

CDR3 sequence reads: CASSEQGLIQETQYF. DNA of the CDR3: TGTGCCAGCAGTGAACAGGGTCTGATTCAAGAGACCCAGTACTTC. The V gene is TRBV2, the J gene TRBJ2-5, with D possibly matching TRBD1 (5 bases). From germline, CDR1 is SNHLY and CDR2 FYNNEI. Trimming left V 2 bases short and J 2 bases short, with 12 bases between. The CDR3 sequence is 15 residues long.

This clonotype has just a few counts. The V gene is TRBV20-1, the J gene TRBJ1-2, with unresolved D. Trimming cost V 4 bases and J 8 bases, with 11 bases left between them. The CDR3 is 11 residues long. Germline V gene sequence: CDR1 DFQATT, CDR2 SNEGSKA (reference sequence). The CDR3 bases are TGCAGTGCTACAGTATCGGGGGGCTACACCTTC. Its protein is CSATVSGGYTF.

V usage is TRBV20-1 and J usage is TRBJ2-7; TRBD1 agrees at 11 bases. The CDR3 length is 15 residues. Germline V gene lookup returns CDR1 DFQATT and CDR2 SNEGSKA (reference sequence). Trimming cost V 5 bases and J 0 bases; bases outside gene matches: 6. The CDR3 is CSAWTGGQSSYEQYF. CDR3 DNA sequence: TGCAGTGCTTGGACAGGGGGCCAGAGCTCCTACGAGCAGTACTTC.

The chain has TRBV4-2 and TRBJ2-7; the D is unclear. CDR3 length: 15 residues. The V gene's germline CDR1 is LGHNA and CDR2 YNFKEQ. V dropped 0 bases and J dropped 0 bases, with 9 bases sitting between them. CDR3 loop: CASSQDSTTSYEQYF. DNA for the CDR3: TGTGCCAGCAGCCAAGATAGCACTACCTCCTACGAGCAGTACTTC.

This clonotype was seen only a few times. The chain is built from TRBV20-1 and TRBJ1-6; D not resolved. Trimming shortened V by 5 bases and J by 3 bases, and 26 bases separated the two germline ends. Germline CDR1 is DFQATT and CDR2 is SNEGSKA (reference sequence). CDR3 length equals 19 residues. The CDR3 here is CSAGKNRGFLVHYNSPLHF. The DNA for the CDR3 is TGCAGTGCTGGCAAAAACCGAGGTTTCCTGGTACACTATAATTCACCCCTCCACTTT.

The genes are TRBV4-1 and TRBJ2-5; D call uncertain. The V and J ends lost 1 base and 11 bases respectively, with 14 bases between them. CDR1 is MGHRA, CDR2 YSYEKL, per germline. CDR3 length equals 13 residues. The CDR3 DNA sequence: TGCGCCAGCAGCCAAGTTTTGGTAACCCAGCAGTACTTC. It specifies CASSQVLVTQQYF.

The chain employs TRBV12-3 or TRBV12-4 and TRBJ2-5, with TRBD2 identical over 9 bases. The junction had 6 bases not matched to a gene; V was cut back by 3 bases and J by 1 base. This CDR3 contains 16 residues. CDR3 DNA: TGTGCCAGCAGTTTGTTTAGCGGGAGCCTCCAAGAGACCCAGTACTTC. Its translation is CASSLFSGSLQETQYF.

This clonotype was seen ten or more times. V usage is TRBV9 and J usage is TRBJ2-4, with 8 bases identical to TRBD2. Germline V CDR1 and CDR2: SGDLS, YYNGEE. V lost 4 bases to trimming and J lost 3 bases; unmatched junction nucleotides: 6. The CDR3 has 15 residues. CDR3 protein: CASSPPGTSKNIQYF. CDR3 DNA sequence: TGTGCCAGCAGCCCGCCCGGGACTAGCAAAAACATTCAGTACTTC.